This entry is about one T cell receptor beta chain. Its matching antigen is unknown. This entry comes from a study of graft-versus-host responses after intestinal transplantation. Study-wide results and caveats: Early HvG declines after transplant were associated with peak circulating GvH clone levels. Recipient marrow held GvH clones, some first seen in ileum or blood.

The CDR3 has 14 amino acids. V trimming: 3 bases; J trimming: 1 base; junction bases outside the gene matches: 4. Germline values: CDR1 GTSNPN, CDR2 SVGIG (reference sequence). Produced via immunoSEQ multiplex PCR; TCRdb's table is partial and in-frame only. The table lists roughly 96,000 clones, about 91% of them singletons, with over 0.4% in the top ten. This specimen was unstimulated CD8+ T cells sorted from spleen or lymph node cells, taken before intestinal transplant. The V and J genes are TRBV30 and TRBJ1-1; TRBD1 matches 8 bases. This receptor was taken from a human donor who received an intestinal transplant. The DNA of the CDR3 is TGTGCCTGGAGAGAAGGACAGGGGAACACTGAAGCTTTCTTT. Protein sequence: CAWREGQGNTEAFF.